Listed below are T cell receptor beta chains from one sample, sequenced in a study of T cell changes during pregnancy in multiple sclerosis. Assay: immunoSEQ multiplex PCR; the TCRdb copy retains only in-frame clones and omits some. Here the sample spans roughly 38,000 clones, around 89% being singletons. Sequenced material: CD8+ T cells from peripheral blood mononuclear cells, taken in the third trimester of pregnancy. Receptors originate from a female donor with multiple sclerosis, enrolled in a pregnancy study. CDR3s leave out the opening cysteine and the closing phenylalanine or tryptophan. The order of the fields is V gene, J gene, D gene, CDR3 protein. A D gene is named only where the DNA matches it firmly.

v_call: TRBV19
j_call: TRBJ1-5
d_call: .
cdr3_aa: ASTLQPQH

v_call: TRBV4-1
j_call: TRBJ2-3
d_call: TRBD2
cdr3_aa: ASSQDPAGGNGDTQY

v_call: TRBV28
j_call: TRBJ2-1
d_call: TRBD2
cdr3_aa: ATGGLAAYNEQF

v_call: TRBV4-1
j_call: TRBJ2-7
d_call: TRBD1
cdr3_aa: ASSQHVPGQGRYEQY

v_call: TRBV4-3
j_call: TRBJ2-2
d_call: .
cdr3_aa: ASSQDQGWDGGELF

v_call: TRBV6-1
j_call: TRBJ2-7
d_call: TRBD1
cdr3_aa: ASETGEAYEQY

v_call: TRBV30
j_call: TRBJ1-1
d_call: .
cdr3_aa: AWGSFTEAF

v_call: TRBV2
j_call: TRBJ2-3
d_call: .
cdr3_aa: ASSDQGSTQY

v_call: TRBV7-9
j_call: TRBJ1-1
d_call: .
cdr3_aa: ASSPAEAF

v_call: TRBV7-9
j_call: TRBJ1-2
d_call: TRBD1
cdr3_aa: ASSLLLGTGDGYT

v_call: TRBV7-9
j_call: TRBJ1-5
d_call: .
cdr3_aa: ASSLDQGGSDQPQH

v_call: TRBV10-3
j_call: TRBJ2-7
d_call: .
cdr3_aa: AISDPGYEQY

v_call: TRBV7-9
j_call: TRBJ2-7
d_call: .
cdr3_aa: ASSLLGAESSYEQY

v_call: TRBV30
j_call: TRBJ1-2
d_call: .
cdr3_aa: AWRGRGDYGYT

v_call: TRBV4-1
j_call: TRBJ1-1
d_call: TRBD1
cdr3_aa: ASTRGPGGVGEAF

v_call: TRBV15
j_call: TRBJ2-7
d_call: .
cdr3_aa: ATSRERAGISYEQY

v_call: TRBV6-5
j_call: TRBJ1-2
d_call: .
cdr3_aa: ASSNGANYGYT

v_call: TRBV4-1
j_call: TRBJ2-7
d_call: TRBD1
cdr3_aa: ASSRRPGQGVHEQY

v_call: TRBV30
j_call: TRBJ1-6
d_call: .
cdr3_aa: AWSLDTSYNSPLH

v_call: TRBV5-8
j_call: TRBJ2-5
d_call: TRBD2
cdr3_aa: ASSPPGLAGGQETQY

v_call: TRBV10-1
j_call: TRBJ1-6
d_call: .
cdr3_aa: ASSESREHNSPLH

v_call: TRBV9
j_call: TRBJ2-6
d_call: TRBD1
cdr3_aa: ASSAGGSNVLT

v_call: TRBV9
j_call: TRBJ1-2
d_call: .
cdr3_aa: ASSVDEGYGYT

v_call: TRBV7-9
j_call: TRBJ1-2
d_call: TRBD1
cdr3_aa: ASSPTLQTGGSGYT

v_call: TRBV5-6
j_call: TRBJ1-2
d_call: TRBD1
cdr3_aa: ASTRTGTHGYT

v_call: TRBV13
j_call: TRBJ2-1
d_call: TRBD1
cdr3_aa: ASSLSAGQGFNEQF

v_call: TRBV4-3
j_call: TRBJ2-1
d_call: .
cdr3_aa: ASSQDSLGLSGDEQF

v_call: TRBV25-1
j_call: TRBJ1-1
d_call: .
cdr3_aa: ASSEYPPSVQMNTEAF

v_call: TRBV9
j_call: TRBJ2-7
d_call: TRBD2
cdr3_aa: ASSVGGEDEQY